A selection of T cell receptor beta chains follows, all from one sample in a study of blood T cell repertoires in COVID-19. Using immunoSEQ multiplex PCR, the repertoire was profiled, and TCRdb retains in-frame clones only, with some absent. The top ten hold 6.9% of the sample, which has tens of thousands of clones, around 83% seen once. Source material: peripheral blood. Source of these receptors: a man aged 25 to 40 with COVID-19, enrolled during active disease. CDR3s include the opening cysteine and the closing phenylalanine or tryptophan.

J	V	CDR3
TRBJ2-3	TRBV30	CAWSKVDRLVDTQYF
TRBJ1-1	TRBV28	CASSLEVRVYTEAFF
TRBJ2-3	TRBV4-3	CASSQSDDRTDTQYF
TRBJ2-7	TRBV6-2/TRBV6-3	CASSYRSGRGSYEQYF
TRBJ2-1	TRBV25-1	CASTRADNEQFF
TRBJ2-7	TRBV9	CASSPASGLIYEQYF
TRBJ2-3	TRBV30	CAWSVASHTDTQYF
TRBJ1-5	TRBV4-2	CASSQDGAQPQHF
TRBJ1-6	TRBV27	CASSGGGSSYNSPLHF
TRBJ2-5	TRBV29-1	CSVEAQVQETQYF
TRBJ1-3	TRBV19	CASQRAQRLSGNTIYF
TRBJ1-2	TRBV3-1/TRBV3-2	CASNRQGYGYTF
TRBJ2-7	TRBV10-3	CAITLGQGLYEQYF
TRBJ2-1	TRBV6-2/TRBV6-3	CASSYGASGAHEQFF
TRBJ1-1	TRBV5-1	CASSLERGAGTEAFF
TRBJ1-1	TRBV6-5	CASSYLGSLEAFF
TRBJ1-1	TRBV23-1	CASSPTGYPLEAFF
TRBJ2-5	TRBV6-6	CASSPGGGQGGQETQYF
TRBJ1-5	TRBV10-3	CAISESAQSNQPQHF
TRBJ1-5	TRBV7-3	CASSPPRFSDKLHRPQHF
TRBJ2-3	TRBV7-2	CASSSQLPTDTQYF
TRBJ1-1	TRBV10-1	CASNQRDRALRNTEAFF
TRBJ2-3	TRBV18	CASRPSGDTQYF
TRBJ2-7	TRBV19	CASSLVNSYEQYF
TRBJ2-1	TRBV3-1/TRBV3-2	CASSQGLAGGLNEQFF
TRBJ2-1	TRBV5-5	CASSLASGSSYNEQFF
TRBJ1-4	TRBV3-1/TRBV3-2	CASSQLLSFATNEKLFF
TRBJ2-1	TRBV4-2	CASSQDYGSGYNEQFF
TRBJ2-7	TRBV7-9	CASSSSSGSSDEQYF
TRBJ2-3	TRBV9	CASSVVSGTDTQYF
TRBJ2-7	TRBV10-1	CASSERRVGSEQYF
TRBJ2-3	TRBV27	CASTDLAGPNTQYF
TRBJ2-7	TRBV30	CAWSVLGETGYEQYF
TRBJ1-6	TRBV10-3	CATNLQGTGSPLHF
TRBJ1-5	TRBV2	CASRQGNQPQHF
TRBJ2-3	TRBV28	CASSLTSGITDTQYF
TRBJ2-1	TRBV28	CASSLGQPSYNEQFF
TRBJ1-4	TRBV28	CASSRRHTGRSNEKLFF
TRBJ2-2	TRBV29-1	CSGGTSGTGELFF
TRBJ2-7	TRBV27	CASSFTGVSYEQYF
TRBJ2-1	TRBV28	CASTNSGNDNEQFF
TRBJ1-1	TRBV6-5	CASRPGGTEAFF